This note documents a single TCR beta chain sequence. What it binds is unknown. The data originate from a study of cytotoxic CD8 clonotypes in ibrutinib-treated CLL. Germline CDR1 and CDR2: SGHTA and FQGNSA. Between the trimmed V and J ends, which lost 0 bases and 8 bases, there was a span of 16 bases. This CDR3 is 15 amino acids long. Study-level points and caveats: Among the clonotypes, public ones were uncommon and contracted or held stable on treatment.

Target depth was 1 in 200,000 to 1 in 1 million T cells, about 10x per clonotype. The table came from immunoSEQ multiplex PCR; TCRdb's copy has only in-frame clones and leaves some out. Altogether approximately 97,000 clones are present, about 74% being singletons, with the ten largest covering just under 25%. The material was PBMCs, obtained after 24 months of ibrutinib treatment. This TCR derives from a human donor with chronic lymphocytic leukemia. The chain has TRBV7-2 and TRBJ2-5; TRBD2 is a possible D gene (6 bases). In nucleotides, the CDR3 is TGTGCCAGCAGCTTAGCGGGGCTTATGGGGGGAACCCAGTACTTC. This sequence encodes CASSLAGLMGGTQYF.